This TCR beta chain was captured by sequencing in a study of identical twins. TCRdb itself ran the 5' RACE reads through MiXCR, one entry per CDR3 protein. The sample yields about 530,000 distinct CDR3 sequences, over 12% seen once. Notes on the study in general: Cord blood beta clonotypes that were abundant carried fewer insertions, and memory repertoires showed no such trend. The analysis was cross-sectional rather than longitudinal within donors. Sequences that were out-of-frame, alpha and twin-shared displayed an excess of low generation probability.

This clonotype appeared many times. Antigen: not known. J gave up 6 bases and V 5 bases, and 9 bases lay outside the gene matches. This CDR3 is built from 15 residues. Separately, the same data were catalogued under a study of yellow fever vaccine responses in identical twins.

This TCR was sampled from a woman aged 18-29 years in good health. V gene TRBV12-3 or TRBV12-4 combines with J gene TRBJ2-4; 8 positions agree with TRBD1. The source material was CD4+ T cells sorted from blood. The CDR3: CASSPTHGTGNIQYF. CDR3 bases: TGTGCCAGCAGTCCCACTCACGGGACAGGAAACATTCAGTACTTC.